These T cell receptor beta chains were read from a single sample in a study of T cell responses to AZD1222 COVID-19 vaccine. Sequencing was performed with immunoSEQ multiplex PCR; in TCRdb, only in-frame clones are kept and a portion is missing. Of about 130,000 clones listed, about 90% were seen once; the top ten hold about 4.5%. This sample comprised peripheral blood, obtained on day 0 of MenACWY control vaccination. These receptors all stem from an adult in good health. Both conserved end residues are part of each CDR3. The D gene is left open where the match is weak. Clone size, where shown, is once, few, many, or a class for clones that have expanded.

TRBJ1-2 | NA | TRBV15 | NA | TGTGCCACCAGCGGCCGGGGGCACCTCGGGGGCTACACCTTC | CATSGRGHLGGYTF
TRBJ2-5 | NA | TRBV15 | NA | TGTGCCACCAGCAGAGGACCCCTTGGGGAGACCCAGTACTTC | CATSRGPLGETQYF
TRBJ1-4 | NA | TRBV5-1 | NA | TGCGCCAGCAGCTTGGCCGGTGTGGGAGCAACTAATGAAAAACTGTTTTTT | CASSLAGVGATNEKLFF
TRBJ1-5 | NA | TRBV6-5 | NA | TGTGCCAGCAGCCGGACTGGAGTTAATCAGCCCCAGCATTTT | CASSRTGVNQPQHF
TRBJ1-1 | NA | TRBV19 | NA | TGTGCCAGTATGGAGGGTACAGTTGGATATAGCACTGAAGCTTTCTTT | CASMEGTVGYSTEAFF
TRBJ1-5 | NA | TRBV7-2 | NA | TGTGCCTCAGGGAAACGGGGCAATCAGCCCCAGCATTTT | CASGKRGNQPQHF
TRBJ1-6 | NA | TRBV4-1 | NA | TGCGCCAGCAGCCAAGATTGGGACTCTCTGGCACCCCTCCACTTT | CASSQDWDSLAPLHF
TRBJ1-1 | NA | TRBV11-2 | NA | TGTGCCAGCAGCTTAGTTCCGGGGTTGAACACTGAAGCTTTCTTT | CASSLVPGLNTEAFF
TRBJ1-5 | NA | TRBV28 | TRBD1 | TGTGCCAGCAGTTTAAGGGGGACAGCGGTAAATCAGCCCCAGCATTTT | CASSLRGTAVNQPQHF
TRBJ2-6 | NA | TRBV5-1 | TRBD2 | TGCGCCAGCAGCTTAATAGCGGGCGATGGGGCCAACGTCCTGACTTTC | CASSLIAGDGANVLTF
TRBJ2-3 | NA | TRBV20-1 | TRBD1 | TGCAGTGCTAGTGGGACAGGGGGCCTAGATACGCAGTATTTT | CSASGTGGLDTQYF
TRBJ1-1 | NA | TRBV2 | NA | TGTGCCAGTATCAGCAGGGTCACTCTAACAAGCGGTGAAGCTTTCTTT | CASISRVTLTSGEAFF
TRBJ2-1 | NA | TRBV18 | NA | TGTGCCAGCTCACCGGACCAGCGGAACGAGCAGTTCTTC | CASSPDQRNEQFF
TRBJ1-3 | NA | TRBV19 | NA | TGTGCCAGCTCCCCTCCTATCAGGGATATCTCTGGAAACACCATATATTTT | CASSPPIRDISGNTIYF
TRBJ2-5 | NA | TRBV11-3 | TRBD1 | TGTGCCAGCTCCGGTCGGGACAGGGAGGGGCGAGGGACCCAGTACTTC | CASSGRDREGRGTQYF
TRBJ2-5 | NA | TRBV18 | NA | TGTGCCAGCTCGCCGGGCGGTCAAGAGACCCAGTACTTC | CASSPGGQETQYF
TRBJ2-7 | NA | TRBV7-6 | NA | TGTGCCAGCAGCTTAGAGAGCGGAGCTACCTACGAGCAGTACTTC | CASSLESGATYEQYF
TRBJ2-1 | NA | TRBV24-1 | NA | TGTGCCACCAGTGACAGGGTAGTTACCTCCTCCTACAATGAGCAGTTCTTC | CATSDRVVTSSYNEQFF
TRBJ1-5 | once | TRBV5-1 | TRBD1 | TGCGCCAGCAGCCTAGGGACAGGACCTCAAGGTCGGCCCCAGCATTTT | CASSLGTGPQGRPQHF
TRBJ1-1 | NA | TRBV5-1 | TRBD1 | TGCGCCAGCAGCTTGGCCTGGACAGGCGGCACTGAAGCTTTCTTT | CASSLAWTGGTEAFF
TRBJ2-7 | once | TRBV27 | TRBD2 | TGTGCCAGCAGTTACGGGACTAGCGGGTACGAGCAGTACTTC | CASSYGTSGYEQYF
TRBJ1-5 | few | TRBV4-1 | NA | TGCGCCAGCAGCCAAGCACCAGGCGGCAGGGGTCAGCCCCAGCATTTT | CASSQAPGGRGQPQHF
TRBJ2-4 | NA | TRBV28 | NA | TGTGCCAGCAGCCTCGGACTGGATGCCAAAAACATTCAGTACTTC | CASSLGLDAKNIQYF
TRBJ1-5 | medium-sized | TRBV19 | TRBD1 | TGTGCCAGTAGTACGAGGACAGGGAGCATTGGTTGGTGGGCTCAGCCCCAGCATTTT | CASSTRTGSIGWWAQPQHF
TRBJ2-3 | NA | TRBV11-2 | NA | TGTGCCAGCAGCTTACTAGGAACAGATACGCAGTATTTT | CASSLLGTDTQYF
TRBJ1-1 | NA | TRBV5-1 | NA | TGCGCCAGCAGCCAAGGACGGAACACTGAAGCTTTCTTT | CASSQGRNTEAFF
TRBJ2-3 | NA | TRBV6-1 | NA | TGTGCCAGCAGTGAATACTCGCTAACAGATACGCAGTATTTT | CASSEYSLTDTQYF
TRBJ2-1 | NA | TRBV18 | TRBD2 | TGTGCCAGCTCACTTAGCGGGAGGGACCACAAGGAGCAGTTCTTC | CASSLSGRDHKEQFF
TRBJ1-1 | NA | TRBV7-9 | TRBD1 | TGTGCCAGCAGCCGAGAGCGGGACAGCCCTTATGAAGCTTTCTTT | CASSRERDSPYEAFF
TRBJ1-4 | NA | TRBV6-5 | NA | TGTGCCAGCTCGGAAGGAGGGTTATATGAAAAACTGTTTTTT | CASSEGGLYEKLFF
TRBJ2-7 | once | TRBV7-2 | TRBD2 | TGTGCCAGCAGCTTAATCCCGCTAGCGGGAGGGCCCTACGAGCAGTACTTC | CASSLIPLAGGPYEQYF
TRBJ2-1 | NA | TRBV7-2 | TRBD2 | TGTGCCAGCAGCACCTCTAGCGGGAGGGGGGATGAGCAGTTCTTC | CASSTSSGRGDEQFF
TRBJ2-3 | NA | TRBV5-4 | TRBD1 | TGTGCCAGCAGCGGCTCGACAGGGATTAGTTCGGATACGCAGTATTTT | CASSGSTGISSDTQYF
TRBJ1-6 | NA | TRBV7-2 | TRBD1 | TGTGCCAGCAGCTTAGGGTTCAGGGGGGATTCACCCCTCCACTTT | CASSLGFRGDSPLHF
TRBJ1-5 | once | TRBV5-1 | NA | TGCGCCAGCAGCTTGGAGGGGTCGAATCAGCCCCAGCATTTT | CASSLEGSNQPQHF
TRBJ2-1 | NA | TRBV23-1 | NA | TGCGCCAGCAGTCAATGTCGGGGGGCTCGGAATGAGCAGTTCTTC | CASSQCRGARNEQFF
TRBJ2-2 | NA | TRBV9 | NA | TGTGCCAGCAGCGTTAGAAGCACCGGGGAGCTGTTTTTT | CASSVRSTGELFF
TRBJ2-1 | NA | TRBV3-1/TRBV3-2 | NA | TGTGCCAGCAGACTAGACGCAAACAAGGACAATGAGCAGTTCTTC | CASRLDANKDNEQFF
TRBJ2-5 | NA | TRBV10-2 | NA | TGCGCCAGCAGTGAGACTAGCTGGTACCAAGAGACCCAGTACTTC | CASSETSWYQETQYF
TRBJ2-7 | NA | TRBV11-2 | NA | TGTGCCAGCAGCTTAACCCCAGCCTACGAGCAGTACTTC | CASSLTPAYEQYF
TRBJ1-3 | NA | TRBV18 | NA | TGTGCCAGCTCACCCGTAGACAGCTCCACTGGAAACACCATATATTTT | CASSPVDSSTGNTIYF
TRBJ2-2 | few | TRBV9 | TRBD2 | TGTGCCAGCAGCGTTAGCGGGAGGGACACCGGGGAGCTGTTTTTT | CASSVSGRDTGELFF
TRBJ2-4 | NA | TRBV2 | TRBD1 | TGTGCCAGCAGTGAACCTACTAGAAATAGAGGACAGGGAATAGCCAAAAACATTCAGTACTTC | CASSEPTRNRGQGIAKNIQYF
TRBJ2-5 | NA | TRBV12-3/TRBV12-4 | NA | TGTGCCAGCACTTACTCCGGGAAAGAGACCCAGTACTTC | CASTYSGKETQYF
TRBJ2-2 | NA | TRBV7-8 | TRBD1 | TGTGCCAGCAGCTTCGACAGGGGTTACACCGGGGAGCTGTTTTTT | CASSFDRGYTGELFF
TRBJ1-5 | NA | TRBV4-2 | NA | TGTGCCAGCAGCCAAGTTGAGAGCAATCAGCCCCAGCATTTT | CASSQVESNQPQHF
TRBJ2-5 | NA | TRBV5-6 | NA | TGTGCCAGCAGCATCCTGGAGACTCAAGAGACCCAGTACTTC | CASSILETQETQYF
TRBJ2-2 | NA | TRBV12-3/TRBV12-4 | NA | TGTGCCAGCAGTCCCCGGGAGTCGGAGCTGTTTTTT | CASSPRESELFF
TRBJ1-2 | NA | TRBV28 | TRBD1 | TGTGCCAGCGGCCGGACAGGGTACTATGGCTACACCTTC | CASGRTGYYGYTF
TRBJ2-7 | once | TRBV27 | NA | TGTGCCAGCAGTTTATTGGGGGAGCAGTACTTC | CASSLLGEQYF
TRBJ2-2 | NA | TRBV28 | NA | TGTGCCAGCAGACAGGGAAGGGACACCGGGGAGCTGTTTTTT | CASRQGRDTGELFF
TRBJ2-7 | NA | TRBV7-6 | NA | TGTGCCAGCAGCTTAGGTTTCGATCCAGGGGTTTCCTACGAGCAGTACTTC | CASSLGFDPGVSYEQYF
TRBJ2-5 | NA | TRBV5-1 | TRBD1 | TGCGCCAGCAGCTTGGACAGGGGGCAAGAGACCCAGTACTTC | CASSLDRGQETQYF
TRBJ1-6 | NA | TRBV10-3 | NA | TGTGCCTCTAGGGGCCGGGAGGGTGATTCACCCCTCCACTTT | CASRGREGDSPLHF
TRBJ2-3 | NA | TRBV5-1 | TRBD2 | TGCGCCAGCAGCTCTCGGACTAGCGGGGGGGTAGATACGCAGTATTTT | CASSSRTSGGVDTQYF